The clone carrying this TCR beta chain was seen only a few times. Its antigen is unidentified. The treatment denotes: roughly ten-day PBMC culture with coronavirus spike peptide pools or control peptides (ViraFEST assay). CD4+ T cells that had been cultured provided DNA sequenced with the Oncomine TCR Beta short-read assay. TCRdb processed the PCR reads anew with MiXCR; each CDR3 protein has one entry. The table has more than 15,000 distinct CDR3 sequences, around half seen once. The sample originates from a study of vaccination and CD4 T cells after COVID-19. The CDR3 consists of 15 residues. The germline V gene has CDR1 SEHNR and CDR2 FQNEAQ (reference sequence). The V end was cut by 1 base, the J end by 7 bases, with 15 bases between.

This TCR was sampled from a human donor who had recovered from COVID-19. The V and J genes are TRBV7-9 and TRBJ2-3; a possible D gene is TRBD1 (6 bases). The sample consisted of CD4+ T cells from blood, cultured in vitro, taken before SARS-CoV-2 vaccination. CDR3 sequence reads: CASSLGRGRGNTQYF. The DNA for the CDR3 is TGTGCCAGCAGCTTAGGCAGGGGCAGGGGAAATACGCAGTATTTT.